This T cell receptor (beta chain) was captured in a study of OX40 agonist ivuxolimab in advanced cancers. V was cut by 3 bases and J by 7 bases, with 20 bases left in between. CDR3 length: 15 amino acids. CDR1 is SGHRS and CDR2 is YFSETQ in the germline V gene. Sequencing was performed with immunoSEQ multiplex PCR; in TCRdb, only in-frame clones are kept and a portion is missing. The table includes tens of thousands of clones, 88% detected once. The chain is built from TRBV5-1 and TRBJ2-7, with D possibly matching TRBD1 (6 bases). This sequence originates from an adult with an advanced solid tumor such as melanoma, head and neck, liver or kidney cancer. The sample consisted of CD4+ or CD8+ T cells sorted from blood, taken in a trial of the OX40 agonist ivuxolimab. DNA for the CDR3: TGCGCCAGCAGCTCGGAACCCGGGACACAGGAAGAGCAGTACTTC. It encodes CASSSEPGTQEEQYF.